Described below is a single TCR beta chain sequence and its context. The antigen is unknown. This record comes from a study of cytomegalovirus exposure and HLA in healthy donors. Study results and limitations: Immune exposure information available was restricted to CMV serostatus.

60 Vbeta and 13 Jbeta primers were used in PCR. Profiling relied on immunoSEQ multiplex PCR, and the TCRdb table lists in-frame clones only, not all of them. In the table there are 140,000 or so clones, 72% of which are singletons. Germline V gene lookup returns CDR1 PRHDT and CDR2 FYEKMQ (reference sequence). This CDR3 has 17 amino acids. Trimming left V 5 bases short and J 2 bases short, with 16 bases between. The sample taken for sequencing was PBMCs. The source is a middle-aged man in good health and CMV-seronegative. V and J are TRBV13 and TRBJ2-6, with a possible D match to TRBD1 (6 bases). In DNA, the CDR3 is TGTGCCAGCAGCGGACAGAACCAGCTCCCTGGGGCCAACGTCCTGACTTTC. Translated: CASSGQNQLPGANVLTF.